These 31 T cell receptor beta chains were sequenced from one sample in a study of T cell changes during pregnancy in multiple sclerosis. Sequencing used immunoSEQ multiplex PCR; TCRdb keeps in-frame clones, though not all of them. Of tens of thousands of clones listed, around 92% are singletons. Sequencing used peripheral blood, obtained in the first trimester of pregnancy. These receptors all stem from a female donor in good health, enrolled as a control in a pregnancy study.

The chain couples TRBV30 to TRBJ2-2, with TRBD2 as a possible D gene (6 bases). CDR1 is GTSNPN and CDR2 is SVGIG in the germline V gene (reference sequence). The CDR3 runs 12 residues. Deletions cut 0 bases from V and 7 bases from J, with 6 bases between. For the CDR3, the DNA is TGTGCCTGGAGTGTGGGGGGCGGGGAGCTGTTTTTT. Its translation: CAWSVGGGELFF. Using reference TRBV30 and TRBJ2-2 for the parts outside the CDR3, the full variable domain is SQTIHQWPATLVQPVGSPLSLECTVEGTSNPNLYWYRQAAGRGLQLLFYSVGIGQISSEVPQNLSASRPQDRQFILSSKKLLLSDSGFYLCAWSVGGGELFFGEGSRLTVL.

The chain employs TRBV19 and TRBJ2-3, with TRBD2 identical over 9 bases. The junction had 7 bases not matched to a gene; V was cut back by 4 bases and J by 14 bases. The CDR3 loop spans 12 amino acids. Germline loops: CDR1 LNHDA, CDR2 SQIVND (reference sequence). The CDR3 loop is CASSKLAGEVYF. In DNA form, the CDR3 reads TGTGCCAGTAGTAAATTAGCGGGGGAAGTGTATTTT.

This chain joins TRBV4-3 and TRBJ2-1; 7 bases line up with TRBD2. The CDR3 consists of 17 residues. The germline gives CDR1 LGHNA, CDR2 YSLEER. The junction had 5 bases not matched to a gene; V was cut back by 0 bases and J by 0 bases. CDR3 residues: CASSQDGGDYSYNEQFF. For the CDR3, the DNA is TGCGCCAGCAGCCAAGATGGTGGGGACTACTCCTACAATGAGCAGTTCTTC.

This chain joins TRBV7-9 and TRBJ1-5; 9 nucleotides line up with TRBD1. The CDR3 is made up of 15 amino acids. Germline CDR1 is SEHNR and CDR2 is FQNEAQ (reference sequence). Trimming cost V 5 bases and J 4 bases; bases outside gene matches: 6. The CDR3 region has the DNA TGTGCCAGCAGCACGACAGGGGGATGGAATCAGCCCCAGCATTTT. Translating it yields CASSTTGGWNQPQHF.

The chain links TRBV2 to TRBJ1-2; a weak D match, TRBD1 (5 bases). Germline V gene data show CDR1 as SNHLY and CDR2 as FYNNEI. CDR3 size: 12 residues. V was trimmed by 9 bases and J by 1 base, leaving 9 bases between them. CDR3 loop: CARRDFNYGYTF. In DNA, the CDR3 is TGTGCCAGAAGGGACTTTAACTATGGCTACACCTTC. The complete variable domain, with remaining parts taken from reference TRBV2 and TRBJ1-2, reads EPEVTQTPSHQVTQMGQEVILRCVPISNHLYFYWYRQILGQKVEFLVSFYNNEISEKSEIFDDQFSVERPDGSNFTLKIRSTKLEDSAMYFCARRDFNYGYTFGSGTRLTVV.

The J gene is TRBJ2-3, the V gene TRBV7-2; 8 bases align to TRBD2. This CDR3 has 15 amino acids. With 1 base clipped from V and 3 bases from J, the junction kept 3 bases outside the gene matches. CDR1 and CDR2 from the germline V gene are SGHTA and FQGNSA. CDR3 sequence reads: CASSLDGRGTDTQYF. CDR3 coding DNA: TGTGCCAGCAGCTTAGACGGGAGGGGGACAGATACGCAGTATTTT.

V and J are TRBV6-5 and TRBJ1-1, with 7 bases aligning to TRBD1. The CDR3 consists of 14 residues. Trimming took 4 bases from V and 0 from J; bases not matched to a gene: 2. The V gene's germline CDR1 is MNHEY and CDR2 SVGAGI. The CDR3 region is CASSSGQLNTEAFF. The CDR3 bases are TGTGCCAGCAGTTCGGGACAGCTGAACACTGAAGCTTTCTTT.

The chain recombines TRBV19 with TRBJ2-6, with TRBD2 matching 10 bases. Trimming took 6 bases from V and 2 from J; bases not matched to a gene: 13. Germline CDR1 reads LNHDA; CDR2 reads SQIVND (reference sequence). The CDR3 length is 19 residues. The CDR3 is CASRIFNSGGSTGANVLTF. The CDR3 DNA reads as TGTGCCAGTAGGATATTTAATAGCGGGGGGTCGACTGGGGCCAACGTCCTGACTTTC.

The chain links TRBV19 to TRBJ1-4; D is unresolved. V shed 6 bases and J shed 5 bases, with 13 bases lying between them. The CDR3 contains 14 residues. Germline values: CDR1 LNHDA, CDR2 SQIVND (reference sequence). CDR3 nucleotides: TGTGCCAGTAGGAATCAGAGGGTGAATGAAAAACTGTTTTTT. This gives the protein CASRNQRVNEKLFF.

This clone was detected only once. DNA for the CDR3: TGTGCCAGCAGCTTAGTAATTGCTAGCGGGATTCAGGCAGATACGCAGTATTTT. Its translation: CASSLVIASGIQADTQYF. This chain uses TRBV7-2 with TRBJ2-3, with TRBD2 identical over 9 bases. J lost 4 bases, V lost 1 base, and 12 bases had no gene match. The CDR3 contains 18 residues. Germline assignment: CDR1 SGHTA and CDR2 FQGNSA.

This chain links TRBV19 with TRBJ2-2, with TRBD1 identical over 7 bases. V shed 5 bases and J 5 bases; nucleotides not matched to a gene: 2. The CDR3 covers 13 residues. The germline V gene encodes CDR1 LNHDA and CDR2 SQIVND (reference sequence). In DNA form, the CDR3 reads TGTGCCAGTAGTTCACAGGGGACCGGGGAGCTGTTTTTT. It yields the protein CASSSQGTGELFF.

The chain uses TRBV29-1 and TRBJ1-1; no reliable D call. Germline V CDR1 and CDR2: SQVTM, ANQGSEA. The CDR3 consists of 12 residues. V lost 8 bases and J 6 bases, leaving 16 bases between the germline ends. CDR3 nucleotide sequence: TGCAGCCACTCGGGGTCGTTGGCTGAAGCTTTCTTT. Protein sequence: CSHSGSLAEAFF.

The DNA for the CDR3 is TGCAGCGCCAAGACAGGGAGTGGGACCTACGAGCAGTACTTC. Its translation: CSAKTGSGTYEQYF. The rearrangement joins TRBV29-1 to TRBJ2-7; the match to TRBD1 covers 7 bases. V shed 7 bases, J shed 2 bases, and the junction held 11 bases outside the gene matches. The CDR3 is 14 amino acids. Germline assignment: CDR1 SQVTM and CDR2 ANQGSEA.

This clone was observed a single time. The chain uses TRBV19 and TRBJ1-5; TRBD1 might be the D (5 bases). The length of the CDR3 is 15 residues. The germline V gene encodes CDR1 LNHDA and CDR2 SQIVND (reference sequence). V lost 3 bases, J lost 7 bases, and 16 bases lay in between. The CDR3: CASSIFDLRGQPQHF. The CDR3, as DNA: TGTGCCAGTAGTATTTTCGATCTTAGGGGCCAGCCCCAGCATTTT.

The chain couples TRBV21-1 to TRBJ2-7; the table's D call, TRBD2, was not checked against the DNA. TRBV21-1 is a pseudogene. The CDR3 sequence is 17 residues long. The DNA for the CDR3 is TGTGCCAGCAGCAAAGAGGTATGGGAGTATAGGTTCTACGAGCAGTACTTC. It codes for CASSKEVWEYRFYEQYF.

The rearrangement uses TRBV30 and TRBJ2-2, with D hard to call. V gave up 0 bases and J gave up 6 bases, with 8 bases separating them. The germline gives CDR1 GTSNPN, CDR2 SVGIG (reference sequence). This CDR3 region has 13 residues. The CDR3 is CAWSVTVAGELFF. The CDR3 nucleotides are TGTGCCTGGAGTGTAACAGTGGCCGGGGAGCTGTTTTTT.

The chain combines TRBV6-1 with TRBJ1-4; 8 bases are shared with TRBD1. Germline values: CDR1 MNHNS, CDR2 SASEGT. Germline trimming cut 1 base from V and 8 bases from J; bases unmatched to any gene: 3. This CDR3 has 14 amino acids. The CDR3 DNA sequence: TGTGCCAGCAGTGAAGGGACAGGGTGGGAAAAACTGTTTTTT. This encodes CASSEGTGWEKLFF.

The chain is built from TRBV7-2 and TRBJ2-5; 10 bases align to TRBD1. This CDR3 region has 15 residues. In germline, CDR1 is SGHTA, CDR2 FQGNSA. With V trimmed by 5 bases and J by 5 bases, 8 bases remained unmatched. The CDR3 coding sequence is TGTGCCAGCAGCCGCAGCGGGACAGGGGTTGAGACCCAGTACTTC. Its protein is CASSRSGTGVETQYF.

The gene calls are TRBV9 and TRBJ1-1; a weak D match, TRBD1 (5 bases). CDR3 size: 15 residues. Deletions cut 2 bases from V and 0 bases from J, with 11 bases between. Germline V gives CDR1 SGDLS, CDR2 YYNGEE. The CDR3 is CASSVAGGLNTEAFF. In DNA form, the CDR3 reads TGTGCCAGCAGCGTCGCGGGGGGTTTGAACACTGAAGCTTTCTTT.

This rearrangement joins TRBV6-5 to TRBJ2-7; TRBD1 matches 9 bases. Looked up from germline, CDR1 is MNHEY and CDR2 is SVGAGI. The CDR3 runs to 12 residues. V lost 4 bases, J lost 12 bases, and 7 bases stayed unmatched. The CDR3 loop is CASSLRQGESYF. CDR3 nucleotides: TGTGCCAGCAGTTTGAGACAGGGGGAGTCGTACTTC.

The chain uses TRBV9 and TRBJ2-1; D uncertain. Germline-derived CDR1 and CDR2 are SGDLS and YYNGEE. V was clipped by 3 bases and J by 4 bases, with 11 bases between them. There are 14 residues in the CDR3. The DNA of the CDR3 is TGTGCCAGCAGCGCCTGGCTTGCTTACAATGAGCAGTTCTTC. As protein: CASSAWLAYNEQFF.

This chain links TRBV5-1 with TRBJ2-5; possibly TRBD1 for D (6 bases). Germline-derived CDR1 and CDR2 are SGHRS and YFSETQ. CDR3 length: 13 residues. V lost 2 bases, J lost 5 bases, and 10 bases lay in between. The CDR3 DNA reads TGCGCCAGCAGCTTACAGGGTCGGGAGACCCAGTACTTC. It encodes CASSLQGRETQYF.

The chain joins TRBV5-1 to TRBJ2-3; 8 bases line up with TRBD2. Germline trimming cut 6 bases from V and 4 bases from J; bases unmatched to any gene: 13. The CDR3 is 16 residues long. Germline lookup yields CDR1 SGHRS and CDR2 YFSETQ. The DNA for the CDR3 is TGCGCCAGCACCCCTAGCGGGTCGACCCCCCCAGATACGCAGTATTTT. Its translation: CASTPSGSTPPDTQYF.

The CDR3 is CASSPHTYEQYF. The CDR3 DNA reads TGTGCCAGCAGCCCACATACGTACGAGCAGTACTTC. The V gene is TRBV7-8, the J gene TRBJ2-7; D gene uncertain. The CDR3 totals 12 residues. Trimming pared 5 bases from V and 4 bases from J, leaving 9 bases between. The germline gives CDR1 SGHVS, CDR2 FQNEAQ.

V and J are TRBV5-1 and TRBJ1-1; TRBD1 agrees at 7 bases. This CDR3 has 15 amino acids. J gave up 3 bases and V 0 bases, and 5 bases lay outside the gene matches. The germline gives CDR1 SGHRS, CDR2 YFSETQ. Here the CDR3 reads CASSLGTGVDTEAFF. The CDR3 region has the DNA TGCGCCAGCAGCTTGGGAACAGGGGTTGACACTGAAGCTTTCTTT.

The chain joins TRBV29-1 to TRBJ2-3; D is uncertain. The CDR3 spans 11 residues. V lost 4 bases and J lost 2, with 4 bases in between. CDR1 SQVTM and CDR2 ANQGSEA come from the germline V gene. The CDR3, as DNA: TGCAGCGTTGTCAACACAGATACGCAGTATTTT. Residues: CSVVNTDTQYF.

The genes are TRBV5-1 and TRBJ2-7; 9 nucleotides agree with TRBD2. Trimming removed 2 bases from V and 4 bases from J; junction bases left unmatched: 7. CDR3 length: 15 amino acids. Germline V gene data show CDR1 as SGHRS and CDR2 as YFSETQ. The CDR3 loop reads CASSFGASGEYEQYF. The DNA for the CDR3 is TGCGCCAGCAGCTTCGGGGCTAGCGGGGAGTACGAGCAGTACTTC. Complete variable domain (other parts from reference TRBV5-1 and TRBJ2-7): KAGVTQTPRYLIKTRGQQVTLSCSPISGHRSVSWYQQTPGQGLQFLFEYFSETQRNKGNFPGRFSGRQFSNSRSEMNVSTLELGDSALYLCASSFGASGEYEQYFGPGTRLTVT.

V usage is TRBV2 and J usage is TRBJ2-7; 8 bases match TRBD1. V dropped 4 bases and J dropped 3; count of bases not matched to a gene: 2. The CDR3 has 13 residues. Germline CDR1 reads SNHLY; CDR2 reads FYNNEI. CDR3 residues: CASSGQGLYEQYF. CDR3 DNA sequence: TGTGCCAGCAGTGGACAGGGGCTCTACGAGCAGTACTTC. The whole variable domain, filled in from reference TRBV2 and TRBJ2-7, reads EPEVTQTPSHQVTQMGQEVILRCVPISNHLYFYWYRQILGQKVEFLVSFYNNEISEKSEIFDDQFSVERPDGSNFTLKIRSTKLEDSAMYFCASSGQGLYEQYFGPGTRLTVT.

This clone was picked up one time. CDR3 loop: CASSLVFPGQGIEGELFF. The DNA for the CDR3 is TGTGCCAGCAGCTTAGTATTTCCGGGACAGGGGATAGAAGGGGAGCTGTTTTTT. V is TRBV7-8 and J is TRBJ2-2; 10 bases align to TRBD1. The CDR3 runs to 18 residues. Germline CDR1 reads SGHVS; CDR2 reads FQNEAQ. V lost 1 base, J lost 8 bases, and 13 bases stayed unmatched. The full variable domain, with the rest looked up from reference TRBV7-8 and TRBJ2-2, is GAGVSQSPRYKVAKRGQDVALRCDPISGHVSLFWYQQALGQGPEFLTYFQNEAQLDKSGLPSDRFFAERPEGSVSTLKIQRTQQEDSAVYLCASSLVFPGQGIEGELFFGEGSRLTVL.

The CDR3 region has the DNA TGTGCCAGCAGTTTAAGGCCAACTACCTACAATGAGCAGTTCTTC. It is translated as CASSLRPTTYNEQFF. The chain couples TRBV27 to TRBJ2-1; D is undetermined. Trimming took 2 bases from V and 2 from J, leaving 10 bases between them. CDR3 length equals 15 residues. Looked up from germline, CDR1 is MNHEY and CDR2 is SMNVEV (reference sequence).

The CDR3 here is CASSGSGRVYEQYF. The CDR3 region has the DNA TGTGCCAGCAGCGGTAGCGGGAGGGTGTACGAGCAGTACTTC. The V call is TRBV9, the J call TRBJ2-7; 11 bases are a match to TRBD2. The CDR3 covers 14 residues. With V trimmed by 3 bases and J by 4 bases, 3 bases remained unmatched. Germline CDR1 reads SGDLS; CDR2 reads YYNGEE.